A single sample is the source of the 23 T cell receptor beta chains below, sequenced in a study of graft-versus-host responses after intestinal transplantation. Clones were sequenced by immunoSEQ multiplex PCR, and TCRdb holds only the in-frame ones, with some missing. Here the sample spans almost 55,000 clones, around 90% being singletons. This specimen was PBMCs, taken 650 to 670 days after intestinal transplant. Every receptor here comes from a human patient who received an intestinal transplant, so some T cells may come from the graft donor.

V is TRBV2 and J is TRBJ2-7, with unresolved D. This CDR3 is built from 15 residues. V dropped 7 bases and J dropped 4 bases, with 20 bases sitting between them. The V gene's germline CDR1 is SNHLY and CDR2 FYNNEI. The CDR3 DNA reads as TGTGCCAGCAAACTGGGCCCACCACCGCCTTACGAGCAGTACTTC. Protein sequence: CASKLGPPPPYEQYF.

The J gene is TRBJ1-4, the V gene TRBV9; a weak D match, TRBD1 (6 bases). CDR1 SGDLS and CDR2 YYNGEE come from the germline V gene. Trimming removed 0 bases from V and 8 bases from J, with 14 bases in between. This CDR3 is built from 15 residues. In DNA, the CDR3 is TGTGCCAGCAGCGTAGGGCCAAGTACAGGGGAAAAACTGTTTTTT. It encodes CASSVGPSTGEKLFF.

The table lists this clone with a few counts. The chain is built from TRBV4-2 and TRBJ1-5; D is perhaps TRBD1 (6 bases). Germline loops: CDR1 LGHNA, CDR2 YNFKEQ. The CDR3 covers 15 residues. Trimming stripped 3 bases from V and 7 bases from J, with 16 bases between. The CDR3 loop reads CASSHHREQVQPQHF. The CDR3 DNA reads TGTGCCAGCAGCCACCACAGGGAGCAGGTCCAGCCCCAGCATTTT.

The chain joins TRBV2 to TRBJ2-2; D not resolved. CDR3 length: 13 residues. V lost 1 base to trimming and J lost 3 bases, with 3 bases between them. Germline V gives CDR1 SNHLY, CDR2 FYNNEI. DNA of the CDR3: TGTGCCAGCAGTGAAGACTACACCGGGGAGCTGTTTTTT. This translates into CASSEDYTGELFF.

V usage is TRBV30 and J usage is TRBJ1-5; 7 bases agree with TRBD1. The junction had 6 bases not matched to a gene; V was cut back by 3 bases and J by 1 base. This CDR3 is 15 amino acids long. CDR1 GTSNPN and CDR2 SVGIG come from the germline V gene (reference sequence). CDR3: CAWRLGGPSNQPQHF. CDR3 coding DNA: TGTGCCTGGAGGTTAGGGGGCCCCAGCAATCAGCCCCAGCATTTT. The complete variable domain, with remaining parts taken from reference TRBV30 and TRBJ1-5, reads SQTIHQWPATLVQPVGSPLSLECTVEGTSNPNLYWYRQAAGRGLQLLFYSVGIGQISSEVPQNLSASRPQDRQFILSSKKLLLSDSGFYLCAWRLGGPSNQPQHFGDGTRLSIL.

CDR3 nucleotide sequence: TGTGCCAGCAGCTTACGGGCCTCGGTGGGGGCGGTGTACAATGAGCAGTTCTTC. Translation: CASSLRASVGAVYNEQFF. This chain joins TRBV7-9 and TRBJ2-1; D may be TRBD1 (6 bases). The germline V gene has CDR1 SEHNR and CDR2 FQNEAQ (reference sequence). The CDR3 spans 18 residues. V lost 2 bases and J 4 bases, leaving 21 bases between the germline ends.

This chain links TRBV5-1 with TRBJ2-2; TRBD1 matches at 7 bases. Germline V lookup: CDR1 SGHRS, CDR2 YFSETQ. CDR3 length: 15 residues. The trim removed 3 bases at V and 7 bases at J, leaving 9 bases unmatched. The CDR3 reads CASSSGTDFIGELFF. In DNA form, the CDR3 reads TGCGCCAGCAGCTCGGGGACAGATTTCATCGGGGAGCTGTTTTTT.

The chain joins TRBV7-9 to TRBJ1-1, with D possibly TRBD1 on 5 matching bases. V lost 3 bases to trimming and J lost 6 bases, with 20 bases between them. The CDR3 consists of 16 residues. Germline assignment: CDR1 SEHNR and CDR2 FQNEAQ (reference sequence). CDR3 bases: TGTGCCAGCAGCTTGGTCCGGGGCGACAAGAGGCCTGAAGCTTTCTTT. Its translation: CASSLVRGDKRPEAFF.

The chain employs TRBV19 and TRBJ1-2; 9 bases align to TRBD1. Germline lookup yields CDR1 LNHDA and CDR2 SQIVND (reference sequence). V gave up 10 bases and J gave up 1 base; unmatched junction bases: 10. The CDR3 runs to 15 residues. Here the CDR3 reads CATKKTGGHNYGYTF. The CDR3 DNA sequence: TGTGCCACCAAAAAAACAGGGGGCCATAACTATGGCTACACCTTC.

The gene calls are TRBV19 and TRBJ2-1; D may be TRBD1 or TRBD2 (6 bases each). Trimming pared 10 bases from V and 2 bases from J, leaving 15 bases between. Germline V gene lookup returns CDR1 LNHDA and CDR2 SQIVND (reference sequence). CDR3 length: 14 residues. In DNA form, the CDR3 reads TGTGCCACCATGAATAGGGGGGCCTACAATGAGCAGTTCTTC. Translation: CATMNRGAYNEQFF.

The rearrangement uses TRBV11-3 and TRBJ1-1, with D possibly being TRBD1 (5 bases). CDR1 and CDR2 (germline): SGHNT, YENEEA. The CDR3 consists of 14 residues. V was trimmed by 5 bases and J by 5 bases, leaving 15 bases between them. The CDR3 nucleotides read TGTGCCAGCAGCGAACGAATGGGGGGGACTGAAGCTTTCTTT. This translates into CASSERMGGTEAFF.

Written as DNA, the CDR3 is TGTGCCAGCAGCCAAGTCTTATCCAGCGGGGGGGCCGGTGAGCAGTTCTTC. This translates into CASSQVLSSGGAGEQFF. V and J are TRBV4-2 and TRBJ2-1, with 10 bases identical to TRBD2. V was pared by 1 base and J by 9 bases, with 12 bases of the junction left unmatched. This CDR3 spans 17 amino acids. The V gene's germline CDR1 is LGHNA and CDR2 YNFKEQ.

The chain combines TRBV5-4 with TRBJ1-1, with D maybe TRBD1 (5 bases). This CDR3 region has 13 residues. Trimming took off 4 bases at V and 1 base at J, with 8 bases between the two ends. CDR1 is SGHNT and CDR2 is YYREEE in the germline V gene (reference sequence). CDR3 amino acids: CASSADRNTEAFF. CDR3 coding DNA: TGTGCCAGCAGCGCCGACAGGAACACTGAAGCTTTCTTT. Full variable domain (outside the CDR3, taken from reference TRBV5-4 and TRBJ1-1): ETGVTQSPTHLIKTRGQQVTLRCSSQSGHNTVSWYQQALGQGPQFIFQYYREEENGRGNFPPRFSGLQFPNYSSELNVNALELDDSALYLCASSADRNTEAFFGQGTRLTVV.

The rearrangement uses TRBV9 and TRBJ2-3; D may be TRBD2 (6 bases). Looked up from germline, CDR1 is SGDLS and CDR2 is YYNGEE. The CDR3 has 14 residues. V lost 6 bases to trimming and J lost 1 base, with 12 bases between them. The CDR3 region has the DNA TGTGCCAGCACCCCCACGGGGGGCACAGATACGCAGTATTTT. Translation gives CASTPTGGTDTQYF.

The table lists this clone with a few counts. CDR3 protein: CASSFSGGTDTQYF. The CDR3 bases are TGTGCCAGCAGCTTCTCTGGGGGTACAGATACGCAGTATTTT. The rearrangement joins TRBV11-3 to TRBJ2-3, with D tentatively TRBD1 or TRBD2 (5 bases each). Germline-derived CDR1 and CDR2 are SGHNT and YENEEA. The V gene lost 3 bases and the J gene lost 3 bases, with 10 bases spanning the gap. This CDR3 has 14 residues.

The J gene is TRBJ1-2, the V gene TRBV27; perhaps TRBD1 as D (5 bases). The CDR3 runs 13 residues. Trimming left V 5 bases short and J 4 bases short, with 11 bases between. Germline CDR1 and CDR2: MNHEY and SMNVEV (reference sequence). The CDR3 coding sequence is TGTGCCAGCAGTCATACTACAGGCTATGGCTACACCTTC. Protein sequence: CASSHTTGYGYTF.

This sequence joins TRBV5-8 and TRBJ1-3, with D hard to call. This CDR3 region has 12 residues. Per germline, CDR1 SGHTS and CDR2 YDEGEE. V was clipped by 2 bases and J by 3 bases, with 3 bases between them. CDR3 sequence reads: CASSFHGNTIYF. For the CDR3, the DNA is TGTGCCAGCAGCTTCCATGGAAACACCATATATTTT.

The chain carries TRBV5-1 and TRBJ1-2, with a possible D match to TRBD1 (6 bases). This CDR3 has 14 amino acids. The germline gives CDR1 SGHRS, CDR2 YFSETQ. Trimming removed 3 bases from V and 4 bases from J, with 13 bases in between. CDR3 sequence reads: CASSSGARIYGYTF. Written as DNA, the CDR3 is TGCGCCAGCAGCTCGGGGGCAAGGATCTATGGCTACACCTTC.

This clone was detected only once. The chain carries TRBV27 and TRBJ1-1, with D unclear. This CDR3 spans 13 amino acids. The germline V and J ends were trimmed by 3 bases and 8 bases, with 13 bases remaining between them. Per germline, CDR1 MNHEY and CDR2 SMNVEV (reference sequence). CDR3 amino acids: CASSLADWAEAFF. The CDR3, as DNA: TGTGCCAGCAGTTTGGCCGATTGGGCGGAAGCTTTCTTT.

This chain connects TRBV19 to TRBJ2-2; possibly TRBD1 or TRBD2 for D (5 bases each). Germline-derived CDR1 and CDR2 are LNHDA and SQIVND (reference sequence). The V end lost 4 bases, the J end lost 4 bases, and 10 bases lay between the germline ends. CDR3 size: 14 residues. This CDR3 reads CASSKRGGTGELFF. The CDR3, as DNA: TGTGCCAGTAGTAAGAGGGGCGGCACCGGGGAGCTGTTTTTT.

Here the CDR3 reads CASSLVGAETQYF. Written as DNA, the CDR3 is TGTGCCAGCAGCTTAGTAGGGGCAGAGACCCAGTACTTC. The V call is TRBV7-8, the J call TRBJ2-5; D may be TRBD1 (5 bases). V dropped 1 base and J dropped 4 bases, with 7 bases sitting between them. Looked up from germline, CDR1 is SGHVS and CDR2 is FQNEAQ. The CDR3 spans 13 residues. Full variable domain (rest looked up from reference TRBV7-8 and TRBJ2-5): GAGVSQSPRYKVAKRGQDVALRCDPISGHVSLFWYQQALGQGPEFLTYFQNEAQLDKSGLPSDRFFAERPEGSVSTLKIQRTQQEDSAVYLCASSLVGAETQYFGPGTRLLVL.

This clone was detected a few times. The chain carries TRBV7-9 and TRBJ2-1; tentative D call: TRBD2 (6 bases). Trimming removed 2 bases at V and 8 bases at J, with 16 bases between. There are 15 residues in the CDR3. The germline V gene has CDR1 SEHNR and CDR2 FQNEAQ (reference sequence). The CDR3 reads CASSLYLGGWDEQFF. The CDR3 DNA sequence: TGTGCCAGCAGCTTATATTTGGGGGGATGGGATGAGCAGTTCTTC. The whole variable domain, remainder taken from reference TRBV7-9 and TRBJ2-1, is DTGVSQNPRHKITKRGQNVTFRCDPISEHNRLYWYRQTLGQGPEFLTYFQNEAQLEKSRLLSDRFSAERPKGSFSTLEIQRTEQGDSAMYLCASSLYLGGWDEQFFGPGTRLTVL.

The chain links TRBV6-5 to TRBJ1-6; D call uncertain. Germline V lookup: CDR1 MNHEY, CDR2 SVGAGI. The CDR3 consists of 12 residues. V was shortened by 2 bases and J by 8 bases, with 4 bases between the two germline ends. Written as DNA, the CDR3 is TGTGCCAGCAGTTACGGGGATTCACCCCTCCACTTT. Protein: CASSYGDSPLHF.